The rows below give T cell receptor beta chains drawn from one sample of a study of cytomegalovirus exposure and HLA in healthy donors. Sequencing used immunoSEQ multiplex PCR; TCRdb keeps in-frame clones, though not all of them. The sample yields roughly 60,000 clones, 90% to 95% seen once. Input material: PBMCs. The receptors were gathered from a woman aged 18-29 years in good health and CMV-seropositive. Both conserved end residues are part of each CDR3. Fields, in order: V gene, D gene, J gene, clone size, CDR3 protein, CDR3 DNA. D genes are given only for firm matches. Clone size appears in some rows only: once, few, many, or a class for an expanded clone.

TRBV18	TRBD2	TRBJ2-3	NA	CASSQYSSGGTDTQYF	TGTGCCAGCTCACAATATTCTAGCGGGGGCACAGATACGCAGTATTTT
TRBV7-9	TRBD1	TRBJ1-1	NA	CASSLEEFFRDRGYLEAFF	TGTGCCAGCAGCTTAGAGGAGTTTTTCCGGGACAGGGGCTACCTTGAAGCTTTCTTT
TRBV5-4	TRBD1	TRBJ1-2	NA	CASSSDRPNYGYTF	TGTGCCAGCAGCTCGGACAGGCCTAACTATGGCTACACCTTC
TRBV7-2	NA	TRBJ1-1	NA	CASSLHLGNAEAFF	TGTGCCAGCAGCTTGCACCTCGGGAACGCTGAAGCTTTCTTT
TRBV10-3	NA	TRBJ2-7	NA	CAISSGEGEQYF	TGTGCCATCAGTTCCGGGGAAGGGGAGCAGTACTTC
TRBV15	NA	TRBJ2-3	NA	CATSTRTVSTDTQYF	TGTGCCACCAGCACTCGGACAGTCAGCACAGATACGCAGTATTTT
TRBV21-1	NA	TRBJ1-2	NA	CASSKGPRLFYGYTF	TGTGCCAGCAGCAAAGGTCCCAGGTTATTCTATGGCTACACCTTC
TRBV5-5	TRBD1	TRBJ1-2	once	CASSFDPTGTMGYTF	TGTGCCAGCAGCTTCGATCCGACAGGGACGATGGGCTACACCTTC
TRBV19	NA	TRBJ2-2	NA	CASSHRGGANTGELFF	TGTGCCAGTAGTCATCGCGGAGGCGCGAACACCGGGGAGCTGTTTTTT
TRBV13	TRBD2	TRBJ2-3	NA	CASSSGLAGTRVEAQYF	TGTGCCAGCAGCTCGGGACTAGCGGGGACGAGAGTTGAGGCGCAGTATTTT
TRBV2	TRBD2	TRBJ2-5	NA	CARTLAGVGETQYF	TGTGCCAGGACTTTAGCGGGAGTAGGGGAGACCCAGTACTTC
TRBV6-1	NA	TRBJ1-2	NA	CASSATGWGYGYTF	TGTGCCAGCAGTGCCACAGGGTGGGGCTATGGCTACACCTTC
TRBV5-4	NA	TRBJ2-7	NA	CASSAPEDPFHSYEQYF	TGTGCCAGCAGCGCCCCAGAAGATCCTTTCCACTCCTACGAGCAGTACTTC
TRBV4-2	NA	TRBJ2-7	NA	CASSRDSTSSYEQYF	TGTGCCAGCAGCCGAGACTCCACCAGCTCCTACGAGCAGTACTTC
TRBV28	NA	TRBJ2-7	NA	CASSPGAYEQYF	TGTGCCAGCAGTCCCGGGGCCTACGAGCAGTACTTC
TRBV5-5	NA	TRBJ1-1	NA	CASSLERQILNTEAFF	TGTGCCAGCAGCTTAGAAAGACAGATATTGAACACTGAAGCTTTCTTT
TRBV7-8	TRBD2	TRBJ2-1	NA	CASSLLGGASWEQFF	TGTGCCAGCAGCTTACTCGGGGGGGCCTCTTGGGAGCAGTTCTTC
TRBV29-1	NA	TRBJ1-1	NA	CSVVRQEVPFF	TGCAGCGTTGTCCGACAGGAGGTACCTTTCTTT
TRBV19	NA	TRBJ2-7	NA	CASSAGQNYEQYF	TGTGCCAGTAGTGCAGGACAGAATTACGAGCAGTACTTC
TRBV5-6	NA	TRBJ1-2	NA	CASTQASIVTRGGYTF	TGTGCCAGCACCCAGGCTTCCATCGTAACCCGGGGGGGCTACACCTTC